The clone carrying this T cell receptor beta chain was picked up many times. TCR beta VDJ and CDR3 profiling used genomic DNA as template. From the reads, TCRdb called clonotypes with MiXCR, one entry per CDR3 protein. Of about half a million distinct CDR3 sequences listed, roughly a third are singletons. CDR1 is SGHRS and CDR2 is YFSETQ in the germline V gene. The CDR3 runs 14 residues. The germline V and J ends were trimmed by 3 bases and 1 base, with 10 bases remaining between them. This sample is part of a study of CD8+CD57+ T cells in acquired aplastic anemia. The sequenced patients had an expansion of CD8+CD57+ cells seen by flow cytometry.

The chain links TRBV5-1 to TRBJ1-1; perhaps TRBD1 as D (6 bases). The receptor comes from a human donor with aplastic anemia. The source material was sorted CD4+, CD8+, or CD8+CD57+ T cells (not recorded which) from PBMCs. CDR3 sequence (DNA): TGCGCCAGCAGCTGGGACACCCGGAACACTGAAGCTTTCTTT. Translating it yields CASSWDTRNTEAFF.